The sequence of this T cell receptor beta chain was determined in a study of neurological immune-mediated disorders. Study-level findings and limits: Across subjects, no CDR3 amino acid sequence appeared in expanded clones of more than one subject, a finding that suggested private repertoires in all groups.

Many counts were recorded for this clonotype. No antigen is known for it. The V and J ends lost 4 bases and 3 bases respectively, with 8 bases between them. This CDR3 is built from 12 residues. CDR1 and CDR2 (germline): SGHRS, YFSETQ. The starting material, 2 million PBMCs stored at -80 C, gave rise to the unsorted libraries. The cDNA was synthesized by means of template-switch 5'RACE, which was carried out with 10-nucleotide random UMIs. Per sequencing run, 15-18 subjects together gave over 200 million TCR-beta sequences. TCRdb itself ran the 5' RACE reads through MiXCR, one entry per CDR3 protein. The data show 75,000 to 85,000 distinct CDR3 sequences, roughly a sixth seen once.

V and J are TRBV5-1 and TRBJ2-7; tentatively, D is TRBD1 (6 bases). The origin of this receptor is a woman aged 35 to 49 in good health. Sequencing was performed on PBMCs. The chain's CDR3 is CASSLQGYEQYF. CDR3 coding DNA: TGCGCCAGCAGCCTACAGGGCTACGAGCAGTACTTC.